The clone carrying this T cell receptor (beta chain) has only one observation. These data originate in a study of blood T cell repertoires in COVID-19. About the research overall: The study drew acute and convalescent COVID-19 samples from the United States, Italy and Spain. Sources were T cells, B-cell-depleted T cells, or PBMCs; the material itself was cDNA or gDNA.

Authors' methods: Estimated nucleated cell counts came from reference gene primer amplification. Assay used: immunoSEQ multiplex PCR; TCRdb lists only in-frame clones, some missing. That table supplies the V and J calls and clone size; D and trimming were determined from the DNA. The sample contains about 28,000 clones, over 70% of which appear only once. The clonotype originates from a woman aged 60-70 years with acute or convalescent COVID-19. Sequencing input: peripheral blood.

In DNA form, the CDR3 reads TGCGCCAGCAGTGCAGGGTCAAATTCACCCCTCCACTTT. Translation gives CASSAGSNSPLHF. This chain joins TRBV10-1 and TRBJ1-6; possibly TRBD1 for D (5 bases). The CDR3 contains 13 residues. Germline CDR1 and CDR2: WNHNN and SYGVQD (reference sequence). V lost 4 bases and J 7 bases, leaving 8 bases between the germline ends.